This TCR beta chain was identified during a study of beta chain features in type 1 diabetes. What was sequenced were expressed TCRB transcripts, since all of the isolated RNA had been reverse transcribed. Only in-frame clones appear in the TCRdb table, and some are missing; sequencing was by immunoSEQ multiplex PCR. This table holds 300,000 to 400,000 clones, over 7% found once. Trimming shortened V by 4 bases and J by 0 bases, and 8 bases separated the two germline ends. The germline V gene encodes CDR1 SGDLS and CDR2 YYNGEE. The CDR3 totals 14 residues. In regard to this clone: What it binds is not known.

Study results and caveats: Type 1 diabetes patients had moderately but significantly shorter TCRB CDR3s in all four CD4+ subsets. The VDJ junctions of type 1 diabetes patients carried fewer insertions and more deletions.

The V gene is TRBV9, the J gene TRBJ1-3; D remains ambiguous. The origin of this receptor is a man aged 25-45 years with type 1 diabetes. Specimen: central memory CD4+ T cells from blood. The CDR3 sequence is CASSPLASGNTIYF. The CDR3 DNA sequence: TGTGCCAGCAGCCCCTTGGCCTCTGGAAACACCATATATTTT.